Presented here are 16 T cell receptor beta chains from one specimen sequenced in a study of shared clonotypes between healthy human individuals. TCRdb keeps only in-frame clones here, not all; method: immunoSEQ multiplex PCR. The repertoire consists of about 490,000 clones, with around four fifths occurring once and the leading ten covering around 13%. What was sequenced was PBMCs. The receptors derive from a woman aged 40 to 50 in good health. Some clones in this sample may be carry-over from other donors' samples.

This rearrangement joins TRBV7-9 to TRBJ2-5; D tentatively fits TRBD1 or TRBD2 (5 bases each). This CDR3 has 14 residues. V was cut by 4 bases and J by 1 base, with 10 bases left in between. From germline, CDR1 is SEHNR and CDR2 FQNEAQ (reference sequence). CDR3 sequence: CASSSGRSQETQYF. As DNA, the CDR3 is TGTGCCAGCAGCTCGGGACGGAGCCAAGAGACCCAGTACTTC.

This chain uses TRBV21-1 with TRBJ2-7; no check of the table's D call, TRBD2, against the DNA was made. TRBV21-1 is marked as a pseudogene. The CDR3 covers 13 residues. The CDR3 spells CASSNRSTYEQYF. CDR3 in DNA: TGTGCCAGCAGCAATCGGTCAACCTACGAGCAGTACTTC.

This clone has only one observation. This rearrangement joins TRBV6-1 to TRBJ1-4; D perhaps matches TRBD1 (6 bases). The CDR3 loop spans 14 amino acids. Germline V lookup: CDR1 MNHNS, CDR2 SASEGT. The V end lost 1 base, the J end lost 8 bases, and 11 bases lay between the germline ends. The CDR3, as DNA: TGTGCCAGCAGTGAAGTCGGGGGGCCCGAAAAACTGTTTTTT. It specifies CASSEVGGPEKLFF.

The table lists this clone with a few counts. This chain connects TRBV5-1 to TRBJ1-1, with 8 bases that match TRBD1. Germline assignment: CDR1 SGHRS and CDR2 YFSETQ. Trimming removed 4 bases from V and 11 bases from J; junction bases left unmatched: 13. The CDR3 has 14 amino acids. CDR3 nucleotide sequence: TGCGCCAGCAGCAGGACAGGGAATGAGGGGAATGCTTTCTTT. It yields the protein CASSRTGNEGNAFF.

The J gene is TRBJ2-3, the V gene TRBV15, with 13 bases aligning to TRBD2. The CDR3 totals 17 residues. J lost 4 bases, V lost 2 bases, and 6 bases had no gene match. Germline lookup yields CDR1 LNHNV and CDR2 YYDKDF (reference sequence). CDR3 DNA sequence: TGTGCCACCAGCAGATGGACTAGCGGGAGTATAGCAGATACGCAGTATTTT. This translates into CATSRWTSGSIADTQYF.

A note on this clone: A read error is the likely source, as a far larger clone sits one nucleotide away. The chain is built from TRBV29-1 and TRBJ1-2; D gene unclear. Germline CDR1 reads SQVTM; CDR2 reads ANQGSEA. The CDR3 runs 11 residues. The CDR3 protein is CSESSNYSYTF. CDR3 sequence (DNA): TGCAGCGAGTCCTCAAACTATAGCTACACCTTC. The complete variable domain, with remaining parts taken from reference TRBV29-1 and TRBJ1-2, reads SAVISQKPSRDICQRGTSLTIQCQVDSQVTMMFWYRQQPGQSLTLIATANQGSEATYESGFVIDKFPISRPNLTFSTLTVSNMSPEDSSIYLCSESSNYSYTFGSGTRLTVV.

The rearrangement joins TRBV18 to TRBJ2-6; D gene uncertain. V was pared by 3 bases and J by 0 bases, with 9 bases between. This CDR3 is built from 16 residues. CDR1 KGHSH and CDR2 LQKENI come from the germline V gene. The CDR3 sequence is CASSPSMNSGANVLTF. The CDR3, as DNA: TGTGCCAGCTCACCTTCGATGAACTCTGGGGCCAACGTCCTGACTTTC.

The chain couples TRBV4-1 to TRBJ2-7, with D unresolved. CDR3 length: 13 residues. Germline-derived CDR1 and CDR2 are MGHRA and YSYEKL. V dropped 0 bases and J dropped 7 bases, with 10 bases sitting between them. CDR3 region: CASSQDFLGEQYF. CDR3 nucleotides: TGCGCCAGCAGCCAAGATTTCTTGGGGGAGCAGTACTTC.

The rearrangement links TRBV19 to TRBJ2-1; TRBD1 aligns across 8 bases. Trimming at V came to 4 bases and at J to 6 bases, leaving 2 bases not matched to a gene. The V gene's germline CDR1 is LNHDA and CDR2 SQIVND (reference sequence). The length of the CDR3 is 13 residues. The CDR3 DNA sequence: TGTGCCAGTAGTACGACAGGGGTCAATGAGCAGTTCTTC. It encodes CASSTTGVNEQFF.

The CDR3 coding sequence is TGTGCCAGTAGTCCTCGGGGCATAAACTATGGCTACACCTTC. This gives the protein CASSPRGINYGYTF. The rearrangement joins TRBV19 to TRBJ1-2; D possibly corresponds to TRBD1 (5 bases). The V gene lost 5 bases and the J gene lost 2 bases, with 12 bases spanning the gap. The germline V gene has CDR1 LNHDA and CDR2 SQIVND (reference sequence). The CDR3 is made up of 14 amino acids.

This rearrangement joins TRBV5-6 to TRBJ2-5; 7 bases match TRBD1. The J call may be incorrect, as the DNA end agrees better with TRBJ2-7. The germline gives CDR1 SGHDT, CDR2 YYEEEE. This CDR3 has 15 residues. The CDR3 here is CASSLAGQVSYEQYF. As DNA, the CDR3 is TGTGCCAGCAGCTTGGCCGGACAGGTCTCCTACGAGCAGTACTTC.

The rearrangement links TRBV6-5 to TRBJ2-4; the match to TRBD1 covers 10 bases. The CDR3 is 15 residues long. CDR1 MNHEY and CDR2 SVGAGI come from the germline V gene. V was pared by 0 bases and J by 8 bases, with 4 bases of the junction left unmatched. CDR3 protein: CASSYSDGTGDIQYF. CDR3 in DNA: TGTGCCAGCAGTTACTCTGATGGGACAGGGGACATTCAGTACTTC.

This clone was seen more than once but under ten times. This CDR3 is CASSTLGPGEQYF. The CDR3, as DNA: TGTGCCAGCAGTACCCTAGGACCGGGCGAGCAGTACTTC. V usage is TRBV6-6 and J usage is TRBJ2-7; D gene ambiguous. The V and J ends lost 5 bases and 6 bases respectively, with 14 bases between them. The CDR3 runs to 13 residues. Germline V gene lookup returns CDR1 MNHNY and CDR2 SVGAGI (reference sequence).

V is TRBV2 and J is TRBJ1-5; D possibly corresponds to TRBD1 (5 bases). The germline V gene has CDR1 SNHLY and CDR2 FYNNEI. Trimming took off 9 bases at V and 0 bases at J, with 12 bases between the two ends. This CDR3 comprises 14 residues. The CDR3 DNA sequence: TGTGCCAGTCAGGGATTCTATAGCAATCAGCCCCAGCATTTT. Amino acids: CASQGFYSNQPQHF.

CDR3 region: CASSRPNGVLGEYGGELFF. The CDR3, as DNA: TGTGCCAGCAGCCGACCGAACGGGGTGTTGGGAGAGTACGGCGGGGAGCTGTTTTTT. This chain joins TRBV5-6 and TRBJ2-2, with D possibly TRBD2 on 5 matching bases. This CDR3 contains 19 residues. The V gene's germline CDR1 is SGHDT and CDR2 YYEEEE. Trimming removed 4 bases at V and 7 bases at J, with 29 bases between. The full variable domain, its missing parts supplied by reference TRBV5-6 and TRBJ2-2, is DAGVTQSPTHLIKTRGQQVTLRCSPKSGHDTVSWYQQALGQGPQFIFQYYEEEERQRGNFPDRFSGHQFPNYSSELNVNALLLGDSALYLCASSRPNGVLGEYGGELFFGEGSRLTVL.

V usage is TRBV7-9 and J usage is TRBJ2-7; no definite D call. In germline, CDR1 is SEHNR, CDR2 FQNEAQ (reference sequence). This CDR3 is 12 amino acids long. Trimming left V 5 bases short and J 6 bases short, with 11 bases between. CDR3 region: CASSRDTGEQYF. DNA of the CDR3: TGTGCCAGCAGCAGAGATACGGGCGAGCAGTACTTC.